This paragraph covers one T cell receptor (beta chain) sequence. This sample stems from a study of blood T cell repertoires in COVID-19. Germline V gene data show CDR1 as MNHEY and CDR2 as SVGAGI. CDR3 length equals 13 residues. The V gene end was trimmed by 7 bases and the J gene end by 3 bases; junction bases not matched to a gene: 5. TCRdb's table, derived via immunoSEQ multiplex PCR, lists solely in-frame clones and lacks some. The table lists about 370,000 clones, about 87% of them singletons. The sample consisted of peripheral blood. The rearrangement joins TRBV6-5 to TRBJ2-7, with 8 bases fitting TRBD1. This receptor was taken from a woman under 40 with COVID-19, enrolled during active disease. The CDR3 region has the DNA TGTGCCAGCAAGAGACAGGGGTTCTACGAGCAGTACTTC. Translation: CASKRQGFYEQYF.